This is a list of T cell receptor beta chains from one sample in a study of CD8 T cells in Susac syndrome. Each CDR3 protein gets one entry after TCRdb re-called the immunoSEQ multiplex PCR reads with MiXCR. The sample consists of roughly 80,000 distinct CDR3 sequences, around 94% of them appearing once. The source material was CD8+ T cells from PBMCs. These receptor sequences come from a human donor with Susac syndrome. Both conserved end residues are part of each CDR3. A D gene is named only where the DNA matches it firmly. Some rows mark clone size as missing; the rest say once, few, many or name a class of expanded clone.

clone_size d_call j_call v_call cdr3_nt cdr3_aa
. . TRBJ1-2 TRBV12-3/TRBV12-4 TGTGCCAGCATGGACACCTCTAACTATGGCTACACCTTC CASMDTSNYGYTF
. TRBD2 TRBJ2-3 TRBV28 TGTGCCAGCAGTCTATCCCCTATAGCGGGTGACACAGATACGCAGTATTTT CASSLSPIAGDTDTQYF
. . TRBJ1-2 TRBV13 TGTGCCAGCAGCCGACAAAGGGGCAATGGCTACACCTTC CASSRQRGNGYTF
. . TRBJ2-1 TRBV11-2 TGTGCCAGCAGCGGCGAGGGGACCTACAATGAGCAGTTCTTC CASSGEGTYNEQFF
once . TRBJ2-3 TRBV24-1 TGTGCCACCAGCCTCGGAGGGGGAACAGATACGCAGTATTTT CATSLGGGTDTQYF
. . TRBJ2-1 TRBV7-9 TGTGCCAGCTCTGGACTCAACAATGAGCAGTTCTTC CASSGLNNEQFF
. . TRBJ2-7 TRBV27 TGTGCCAGCAGCCGCGGGTCTTACGGGGAGCAGTACTTC CASSRGSYGEQYF
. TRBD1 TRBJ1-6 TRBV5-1 TGCGCCAGCAGCCCTACAGGGGGCTCCTATAATTCACCCCTCCACTTT CASSPTGGSYNSPLHF
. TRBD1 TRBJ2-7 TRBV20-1 TGCAGTGCTAGAGGAATGGACAGGGGGAACGAGCAGTACTTC CSARGMDRGNEQYF
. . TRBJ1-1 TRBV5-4 TGTGCCAGCAGCTTGGGCTACACTGAAGCTTTCTTT CASSLGYTEAFF
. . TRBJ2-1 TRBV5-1 TGCGCCAGCAGCTTGTCAGGTAGCGGCAACAATGAGCAGTTCTTC CASSLSGSGNNEQFF
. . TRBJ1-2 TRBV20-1 TGCAGTGCTGAGAGAACAGTAAACTATGGCTACACCTTC CSAERTVNYGYTF
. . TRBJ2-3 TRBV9 TGTGCCAGCTCTAAGTGGGGGGCCGCGTCCACAGATACGCAGTATTTT CASSKWGAASTDTQYF
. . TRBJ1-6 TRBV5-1 TGCGCCAGCAGCTTGGTGGGGCCCCGGCGGGATTCACCCCTCCACTTT CASSLVGPRRDSPLHF
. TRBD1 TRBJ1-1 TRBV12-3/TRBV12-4 TGTGCCAGCAGTTCCGCGACAGGGGCAACAACTGAAGCTTTCTTT CASSSATGATTEAFF
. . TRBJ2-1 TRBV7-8 TGTGCCAGCAGCTTAGAGCACAGCTCCTACAATGAGCAGTTCTTC CASSLEHSSYNEQFF
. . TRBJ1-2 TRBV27 TGTGCCAGCAGTCCCGGGGGGTTGGGCTACACCTTC CASSPGGLGYTF
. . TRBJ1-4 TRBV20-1 TGCAGTGCTAGAGATGAGGAAGGGCATGAAAAACTGTTTTTT CSARDEEGHEKLFF
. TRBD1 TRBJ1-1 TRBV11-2 TGTGCCAGCAGCCCGGGGACAGGGGGCGCGTGGGCTGAAGCTTTCTTT CASSPGTGGAWAEAFF
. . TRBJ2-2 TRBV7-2 TGTGCCAGCAAATGGGTCCGGACGAACACCGGGGAGCTGTTTTTT CASKWVRTNTGELFF
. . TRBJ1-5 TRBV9 TGTGCCAGCAGCGTAGAAGGGAGGTCCAATCAGCCCCAGCATTTT CASSVEGRSNQPQHF
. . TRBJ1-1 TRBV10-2 TGCGCCAGTCGGGCCTCGAACACTGAAGCTTTCTTT CASRASNTEAFF
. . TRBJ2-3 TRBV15 TGTGCCACCAGCAGAGATCGGCAGGGGTGGACAGATACGCAGTATTTT CATSRDRQGWTDTQYF
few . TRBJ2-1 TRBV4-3 TGCGCCAGCAGCCAAGATCCGGCCTCCTACAATGAGCAGTTCTTC CASSQDPASYNEQFF
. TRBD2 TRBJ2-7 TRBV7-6 TGTGCCAGCAGCTTAGCTAGCGGGGGTCGCGAGCAGTACTTC CASSLASGGREQYF
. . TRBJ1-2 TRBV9 TGTGCCAGCAGCGTAGTCAGGGGCTATGGCTACACCTTC CASSVVRGYGYTF
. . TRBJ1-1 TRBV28 TGTGCCAGCAGTTTTGGGGAATTATGGACTGAAGCTTTCTTT CASSFGELWTEAFF